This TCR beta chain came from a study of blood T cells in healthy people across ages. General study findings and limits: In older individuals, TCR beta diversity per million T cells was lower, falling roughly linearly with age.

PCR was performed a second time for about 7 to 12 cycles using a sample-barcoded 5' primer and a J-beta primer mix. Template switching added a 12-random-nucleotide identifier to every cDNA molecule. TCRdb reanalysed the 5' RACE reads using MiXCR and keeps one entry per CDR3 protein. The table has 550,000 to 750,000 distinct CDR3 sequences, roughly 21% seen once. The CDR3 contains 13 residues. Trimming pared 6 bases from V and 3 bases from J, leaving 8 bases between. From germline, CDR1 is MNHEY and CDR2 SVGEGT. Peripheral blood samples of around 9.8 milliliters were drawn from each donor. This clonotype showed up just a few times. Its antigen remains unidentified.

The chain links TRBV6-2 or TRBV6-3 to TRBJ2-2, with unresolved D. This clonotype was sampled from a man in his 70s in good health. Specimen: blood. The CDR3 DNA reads TGTGCCAGCAGGCGCTTTGACACCGGGGAGCTGTTTTTT. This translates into CASRRFDTGELFF.